This TCR beta chain was observed in a study of cytomegalovirus exposure and HLA in healthy donors. Study outcomes and limitations: Accounts indicate the classifier identified cytomegalovirus status with strong specificity and sensitivity. Reportedly, TCR beta sequences accurately predicted HLA-A and HLA-B alleles in most subjects.

Primers: 60 Vbeta forward and 13 Jbeta reverse. Sequenced by immunoSEQ multiplex PCR; TCRdb stores in-frame clones only, minus some. The repertoire holds fewer than 140,000 clones, roughly 80% seen once, with 3.5% to 4% in the top ten. This clone has a handful of counts. Antigen: not known. The source of this sequence is a man between 60 and 70 years old in good health and CMV-seronegative. Sequencing was done on a sample of PBMCs.

The CDR3 sequence: CASTPGGGATDTQYF. The DNA for the CDR3 is TGTGCCAGCACCCCGGGCGGGGGGGCTACAGATACGCAGTATTTT. The V gene is TRBV5-4, the J gene TRBJ2-3; 9 positions match TRBD2. The CDR3 totals 15 residues. Germline V gene sequence: CDR1 SGHNT, CDR2 YYREEE (reference sequence). With V trimmed by 6 bases and J by 3 bases, 8 bases remained unmatched.